The clone carrying this TCR beta chain was seen a handful of times. These data come from a study of cytotoxic CD8 clonotypes in ibrutinib-treated CLL. Cryopreserved PBMCs provided around 2 micrograms of genomic DNA for the TCR beta libraries. Method: immunoSEQ multiplex PCR; TCRdb's copy keeps in-frame clones and lacks some. Of 33,000 or so clones listed, 49% are singletons. The sample in question was PBMCs, obtained before ibrutinib treatment. The receptor was isolated from a human donor with chronic lymphocytic leukemia.

Here the CDR3 DNA reads TGCAGCGTTGCGGGACAGGGGGCCTTCCTCGGCGAGCAGTACTTC. Residues: CSVAGQGAFLGEQYF. This chain links TRBV29-1 with TRBJ2-7; TRBD1 aligns across 12 bases. The ends lost 4 bases at V and 6 bases at J; junction bases unmatched: 10. The CDR3 contains 15 residues. Germline values: CDR1 SQVTM, CDR2 ANQGSEA.